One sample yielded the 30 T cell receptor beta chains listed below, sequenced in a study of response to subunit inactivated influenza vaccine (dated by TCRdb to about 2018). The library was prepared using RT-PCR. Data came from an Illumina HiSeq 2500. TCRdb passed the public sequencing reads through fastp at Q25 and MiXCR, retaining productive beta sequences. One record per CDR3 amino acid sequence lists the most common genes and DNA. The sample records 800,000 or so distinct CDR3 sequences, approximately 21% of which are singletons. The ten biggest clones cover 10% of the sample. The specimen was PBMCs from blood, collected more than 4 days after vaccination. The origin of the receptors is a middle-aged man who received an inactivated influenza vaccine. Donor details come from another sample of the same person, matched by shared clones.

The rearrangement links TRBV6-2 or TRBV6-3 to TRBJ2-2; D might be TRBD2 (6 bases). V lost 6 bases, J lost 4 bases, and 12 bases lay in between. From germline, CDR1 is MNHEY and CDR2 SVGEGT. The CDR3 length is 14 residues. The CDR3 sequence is CASRRGASTGELFF. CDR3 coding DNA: TGTGCCAGCAGGCGCGGGGCGAGCACCGGGGAGCTGTTTTTT.

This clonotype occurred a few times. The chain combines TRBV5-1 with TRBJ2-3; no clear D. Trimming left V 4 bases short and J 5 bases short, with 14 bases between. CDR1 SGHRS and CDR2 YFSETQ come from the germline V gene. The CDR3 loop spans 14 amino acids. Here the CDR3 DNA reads TGCGCCAGCAGCGCGGATCCGGGCCTAGATACGCAGTATTTT. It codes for CASSADPGLDTQYF.

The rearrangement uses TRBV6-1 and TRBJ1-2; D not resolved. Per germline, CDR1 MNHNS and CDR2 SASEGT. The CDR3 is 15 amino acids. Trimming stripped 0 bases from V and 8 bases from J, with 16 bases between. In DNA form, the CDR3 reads TGTGCCAGCAGTGAAGCACAGTACGGTGACCTAGGCTACACCTTC. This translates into CASSEAQYGDLGYTF.

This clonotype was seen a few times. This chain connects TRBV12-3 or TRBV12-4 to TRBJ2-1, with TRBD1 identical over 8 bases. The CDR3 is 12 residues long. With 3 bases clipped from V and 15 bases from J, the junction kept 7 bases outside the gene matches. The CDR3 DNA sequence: TGTGCCAGCAGTTTGCGTCAGGGGGCGATGTTCTTC. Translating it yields CASSLRQGAMFF.

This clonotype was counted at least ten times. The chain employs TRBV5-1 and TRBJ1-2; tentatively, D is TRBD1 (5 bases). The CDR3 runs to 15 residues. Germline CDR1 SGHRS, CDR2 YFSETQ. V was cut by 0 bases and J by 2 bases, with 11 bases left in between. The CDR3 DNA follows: TGCGCCAGCAGCTTGGGACAGAAAATCAACTATGGCTACACCTTC. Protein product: CASSLGQKINYGYTF.

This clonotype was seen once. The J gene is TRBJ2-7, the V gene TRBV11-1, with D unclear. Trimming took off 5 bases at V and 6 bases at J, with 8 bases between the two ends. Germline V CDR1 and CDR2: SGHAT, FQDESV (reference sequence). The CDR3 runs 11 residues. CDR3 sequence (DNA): TGTGCCAGCAGCGCCCAAGTCGAGCAGTACTTC. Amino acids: CASSAQVEQYF.

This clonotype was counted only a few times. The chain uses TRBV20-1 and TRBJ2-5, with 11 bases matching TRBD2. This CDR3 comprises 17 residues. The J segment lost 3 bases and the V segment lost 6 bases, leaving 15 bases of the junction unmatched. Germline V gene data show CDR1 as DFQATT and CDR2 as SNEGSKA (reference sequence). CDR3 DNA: TGCAGTGCCCTTAGAGTAGGACTAGCGGGTTTTGAAGAGACCCAGTACTTC. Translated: CSALRVGLAGFEETQYF.

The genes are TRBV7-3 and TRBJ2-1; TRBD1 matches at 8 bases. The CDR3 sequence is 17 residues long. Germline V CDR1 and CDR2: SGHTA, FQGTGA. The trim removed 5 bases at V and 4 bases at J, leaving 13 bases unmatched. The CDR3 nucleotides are TGTGCCAGCAGCCCCTTTACCGGGACAGGAAAATACAATGAGCAGTTCTTC. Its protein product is CASSPFTGTGKYNEQFF.

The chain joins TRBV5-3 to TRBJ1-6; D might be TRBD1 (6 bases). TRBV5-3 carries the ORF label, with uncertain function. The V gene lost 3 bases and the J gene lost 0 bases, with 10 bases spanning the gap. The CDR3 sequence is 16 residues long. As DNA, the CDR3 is TGTGCCAGAAGCTGCTTAGGGGGCTCCTATAATTCACCCCTCCACTTT. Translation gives CARSCLGGSYNSPLHF.

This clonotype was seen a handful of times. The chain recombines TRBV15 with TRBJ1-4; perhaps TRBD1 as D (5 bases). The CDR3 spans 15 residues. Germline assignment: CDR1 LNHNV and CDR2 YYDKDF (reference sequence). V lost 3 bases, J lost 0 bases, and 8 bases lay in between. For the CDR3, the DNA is TGTGCCACCAGCAGCGACAGAACAACTAATGAAAAACTGTTTTTT. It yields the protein CATSSDRTTNEKLFF.

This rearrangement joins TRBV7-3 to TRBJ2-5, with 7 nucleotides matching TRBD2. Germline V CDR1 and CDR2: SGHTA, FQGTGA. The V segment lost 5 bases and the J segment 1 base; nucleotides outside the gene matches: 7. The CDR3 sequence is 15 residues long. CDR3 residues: CASSPGGGTQETQYF. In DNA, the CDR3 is TGTGCCAGCAGCCCGGGGGGAGGGACCCAAGAGACCCAGTACTTC.

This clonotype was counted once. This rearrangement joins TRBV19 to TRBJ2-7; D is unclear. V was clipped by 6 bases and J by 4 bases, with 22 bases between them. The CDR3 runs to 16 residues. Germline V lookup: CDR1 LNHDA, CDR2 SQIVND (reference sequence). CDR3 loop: CASSRDHVFEVYEQYF. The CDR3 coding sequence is TGTGCCAGTAGCCGTGACCATGTCTTTGAGGTATACGAGCAGTACTTC.

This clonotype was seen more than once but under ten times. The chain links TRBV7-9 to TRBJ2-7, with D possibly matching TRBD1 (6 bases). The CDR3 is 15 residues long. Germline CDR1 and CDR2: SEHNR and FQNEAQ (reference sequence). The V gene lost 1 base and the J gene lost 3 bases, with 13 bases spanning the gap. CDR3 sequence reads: CASSLVYGQSYEQYF. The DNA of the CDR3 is TGTGCCAGCAGCTTAGTTTACGGACAGAGCTACGAGCAGTACTTC. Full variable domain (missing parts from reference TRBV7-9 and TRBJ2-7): DTGVSQNPRHKITKRGQNVTFRCDPISEHNRLYWYRQTLGQGPEFLTYFQNEAQLEKSRLLSDRFSAERPKGSFSTLEIQRTEQGDSAMYLCASSLVYGQSYEQYFGPGTRLTVT.

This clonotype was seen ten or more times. The CDR3 reads CSAQEDRNIQYF. The CDR3 DNA reads as TGCAGTGCCCAAGAGGACAGAAACATTCAGTACTTC. The rearrangement links TRBV20-1 to TRBJ2-4, with TRBD1 as a possible D gene (6 bases). Trimming stripped 6 bases from V and 6 bases from J, with 12 bases between. Germline V CDR1 and CDR2: DFQATT, SNEGSKA (reference sequence). The CDR3 consists of 12 residues.

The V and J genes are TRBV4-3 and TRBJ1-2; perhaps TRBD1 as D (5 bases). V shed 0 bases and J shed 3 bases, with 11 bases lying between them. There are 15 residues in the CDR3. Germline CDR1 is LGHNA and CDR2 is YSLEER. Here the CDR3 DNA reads TGCGCCAGCAGCCAAGATCAGGGTTGGGACTATGGCTACACCTTC. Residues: CASSQDQGWDYGYTF.

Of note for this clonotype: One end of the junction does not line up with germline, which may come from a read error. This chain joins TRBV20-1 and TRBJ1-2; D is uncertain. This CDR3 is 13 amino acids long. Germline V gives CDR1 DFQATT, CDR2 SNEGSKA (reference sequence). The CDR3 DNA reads TGTCGTGCTAGTTTAGGCCCTCTCTATGGCTACACCTTC. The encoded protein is CRASLGPLYGYTF.

The DNA of the CDR3 is TGTGCCAGCAGCCCCCCGGGACTAGCTGGGAGTGCAAAAGAGACCCAGTACTTC. Translating it yields CASSPPGLAGSAKETQYF. J is TRBJ2-5 and V is TRBV9; TRBD2 matches at 9 bases. After removal of 4 bases from V and 3 bases from J, the junction contained 16 bases not matched to a gene. Germline-derived CDR1 and CDR2 are SGDLS and YYNGEE. CDR3 length equals 18 residues.

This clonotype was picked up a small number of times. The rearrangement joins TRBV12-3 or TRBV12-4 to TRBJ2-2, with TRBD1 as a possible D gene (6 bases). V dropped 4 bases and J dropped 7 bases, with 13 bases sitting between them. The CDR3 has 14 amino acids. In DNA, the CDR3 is TGTGCCAGCAGTTACAGGGAGAAGGGCGGGGAGCTGTTTTTT. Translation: CASSYREKGGELFF.

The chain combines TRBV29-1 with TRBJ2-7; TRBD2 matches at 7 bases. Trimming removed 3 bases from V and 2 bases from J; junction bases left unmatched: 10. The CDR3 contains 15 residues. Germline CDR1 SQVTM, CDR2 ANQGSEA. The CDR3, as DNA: TGCAGCGTTGAGGGTAGAAGCGGGGCTACCTACGAGCAGTACTTC. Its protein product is CSVEGRSGATYEQYF.

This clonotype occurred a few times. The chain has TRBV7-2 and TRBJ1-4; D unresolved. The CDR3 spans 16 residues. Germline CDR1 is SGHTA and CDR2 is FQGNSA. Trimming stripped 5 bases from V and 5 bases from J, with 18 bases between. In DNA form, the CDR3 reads TGTGCCAGCAGCCTTTCCCCCGGACGGAGGAATGAAAAACTGTTTTTT. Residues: CASSLSPGRRNEKLFF.

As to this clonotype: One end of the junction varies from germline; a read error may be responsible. The chain's CDR3 is CVSSPRGAGAYETQYF. DNA for the CDR3: TGTGTCAGCAGTCCCCGAGGAGCTGGGGCTTACGAGACCCAGTACTTC. The chain combines TRBV9 with TRBJ2-5; TRBD1 might be the D (5 bases). Germline CDR1 reads SGDLS; CDR2 reads YYNGEE. CDR3 size: 16 residues. The full variable domain, with the rest looked up from reference TRBV9 and TRBJ2-5, is DSGVTQTPKHLITATGQRVTLRCSPRSGDLSVYWYQQSLDQGLQFLIQYYNGEERAKGNILERFSAQQFPDLHSELNLSSLELGDSALYFCVSSPRGAGAYETQYFGPGTRLLVL.

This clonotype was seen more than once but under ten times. Here the CDR3 DNA reads TGCAGTGCCCAAGTGGACAGCGAAAATGAGCAGTTCTTC. It is translated as CSAQVDSENEQFF. This chain uses TRBV20-1 with TRBJ2-1, with D possibly being TRBD1 (6 bases). Trimming pared 6 bases from V and 7 bases from J, leaving 16 bases between. The CDR3 has 13 residues. Germline V gives CDR1 DFQATT, CDR2 SNEGSKA (reference sequence).

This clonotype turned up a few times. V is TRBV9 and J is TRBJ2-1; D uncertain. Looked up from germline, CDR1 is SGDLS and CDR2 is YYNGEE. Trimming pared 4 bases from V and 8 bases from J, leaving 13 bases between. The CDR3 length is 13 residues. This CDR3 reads CASSTPGVDEQFF. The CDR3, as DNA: TGTGCCAGCAGCACGCCTGGCGTCGATGAGCAGTTCTTC.

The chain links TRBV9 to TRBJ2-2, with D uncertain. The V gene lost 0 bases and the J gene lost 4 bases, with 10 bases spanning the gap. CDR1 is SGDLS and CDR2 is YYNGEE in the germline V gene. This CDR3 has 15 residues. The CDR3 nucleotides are TGTGCCAGCAGCGTAGGGCCACAGCTCACCGGGGAGCTGTTTTTT. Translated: CASSVGPQLTGELFF.

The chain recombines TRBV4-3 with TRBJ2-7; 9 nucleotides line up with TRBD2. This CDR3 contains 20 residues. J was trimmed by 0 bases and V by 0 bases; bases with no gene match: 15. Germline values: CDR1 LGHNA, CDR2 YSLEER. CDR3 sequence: CASSQDSGALAGYSSYEQYF. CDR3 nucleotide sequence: TGCGCCAGCAGCCAAGATTCCGGTGCACTAGCGGGCTATAGCTCCTACGAGCAGTACTTC.

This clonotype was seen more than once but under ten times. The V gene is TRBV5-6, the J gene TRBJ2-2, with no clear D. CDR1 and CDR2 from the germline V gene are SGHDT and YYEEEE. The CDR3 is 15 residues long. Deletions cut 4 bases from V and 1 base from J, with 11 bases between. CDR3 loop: CASSRRVLNTGELFF. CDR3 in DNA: TGTGCCAGCAGCCGAAGGGTTCTGAACACCGGGGAGCTGTTTTTT.

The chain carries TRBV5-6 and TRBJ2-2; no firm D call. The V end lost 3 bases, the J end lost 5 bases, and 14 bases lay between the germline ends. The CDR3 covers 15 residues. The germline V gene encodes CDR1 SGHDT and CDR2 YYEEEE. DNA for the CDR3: TGTGCCAGCAGCTCCCGACGGTCCCTGACCGGGGAGCTGTTTTTT. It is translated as CASSSRRSLTGELFF.

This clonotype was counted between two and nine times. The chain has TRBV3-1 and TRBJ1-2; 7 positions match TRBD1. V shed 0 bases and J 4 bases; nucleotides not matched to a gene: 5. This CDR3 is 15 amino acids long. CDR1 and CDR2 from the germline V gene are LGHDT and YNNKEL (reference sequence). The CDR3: CASSQDEGAGYGYTF. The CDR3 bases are TGTGCCAGCAGCCAAGATGAGGGGGCGGGCTATGGCTACACCTTC.

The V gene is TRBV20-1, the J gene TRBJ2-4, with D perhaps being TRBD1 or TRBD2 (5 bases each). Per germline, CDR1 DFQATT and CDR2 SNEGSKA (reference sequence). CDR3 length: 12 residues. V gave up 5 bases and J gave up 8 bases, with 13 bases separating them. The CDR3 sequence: CSAAGAGYIQYF. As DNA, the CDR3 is TGCAGTGCTGCCGGGGCCGGGTACATTCAGTACTTC.

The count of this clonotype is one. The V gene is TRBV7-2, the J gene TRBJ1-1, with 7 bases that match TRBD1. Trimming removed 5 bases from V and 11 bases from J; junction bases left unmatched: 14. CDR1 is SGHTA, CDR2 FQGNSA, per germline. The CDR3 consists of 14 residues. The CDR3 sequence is CASSRGQASPGAFF. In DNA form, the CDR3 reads TGTGCCAGCAGCAGAGGACAGGCCTCACCGGGCGCTTTCTTT.